This is a list of T cell receptor beta chains from one sample in a study of cytomegalovirus exposure and HLA in healthy donors. Profiled with immunoSEQ multiplex PCR; TCRdb holds only in-frame clones, not every one. The sample includes about 190,000 clones, over 70% of them seen just once. Sequenced: PBMCs. These receptors all come from a man aged 50-60 years in good health and CMV-seronegative. The CDR3 runs from the conserved cysteine through the conserved F or W. A D gene is named only where the DNA matches it firmly. Some rows have no size entry. The others give once, few or many, or a class for an expanded clone.

size,V,D,J,DNA,CDR3
-,TRBV10-3,TRBD1,TRBJ1-1,TGTGCCACCAAATCAGGGGGCCAGGGGAACACTGAAGCTTTCTTT,CATKSGGQGNTEAFF
-,TRBV15,-,TRBJ1-1,TGTGCCACCAGCAGAGCGGCAGACAGGAACACTGAAGCTTTCTTT,CATSRAADRNTEAFF
-,TRBV7-2,-,TRBJ1-4,TGTGCCAGCAGCCTTACAGGGAACGAAAAACTGTTTTTT,CASSLTGNEKLFF
-,TRBV10-3,TRBD1,TRBJ1-5,TGTGCCATCGGACAGGATAGCAATCAGCCCCAGCATTTT,CAIGQDSNQPQHF
once,TRBV5-4,-,TRBJ2-1,TGTGCCAGCAGCTTGGTCACTACCTACAATGAGCAGTTCTTC,CASSLVTTYNEQFF
-,TRBV28,-,TRBJ2-1,TGTGCCATAGGTGCGCGGTGGAATGAGCAGTTCTTC,CAIGARWNEQFF
-,TRBV7-2,TRBD2,TRBJ2-3,TGTGCCAGCAGCACTAGACCTCCTGGGGGGCGGGGGGGCGCAGATACGCAGTATTTT,CASSTRPPGGRGGADTQYF
-,TRBV6-5,-,TRBJ1-5,TGTGCCAGCAGTTACTCGGCGGATTTCTATCAGCCCCAGCATTTT,CASSYSADFYQPQHF
-,TRBV7-9,-,TRBJ1-3,TGTTCCGGTGGGGGGGGAAACACCATATATTTT,CSGGGGNTIYF
-,TRBV6-5,TRBD1,TRBJ2-2,TGTGCCAGCAGTACGGACAGGGGTTACACCGGGGAGCTGTTTTTT,CASSTDRGYTGELFF
few,TRBV30,-,TRBJ1-5,TGTGCCTGGAGTCTTGGGGGGATGCCCCAGCATTTT,CAWSLGGMPQHF
-,TRBV29-1,-,TRBJ1-4,TGCAGCGCGTCCGGACGGGCGGGTTCGACTAATGAAAAACTGTTTTTT,CSASGRAGSTNEKLFF
-,TRBV2,-,TRBJ1-1,TGTGCCAGCAGTGTGGGGCAGTTCATTGAAGCTTTCTTT,CASSVGQFIEAFF
-,TRBV2,TRBD2,TRBJ2-5,TGTGCCAGCAGTGATGGCGGGGGACAAGAGACCCAGTACTTC,CASSDGGGQETQYF
-,TRBV7-9,TRBD2,TRBJ2-5,TGTGCCAGCAGCTTCCCTAGGACTAGCGGGGACCAAGAGACCCAGTACTTC,CASSFPRTSGDQETQYF
-,TRBV2,TRBD2,TRBJ2-3,TGTGCCAGCAGCGGACTAGCGGGGGGCACAGATACGCAGTATTTT,CASSGLAGGTDTQYF
-,TRBV9,TRBD1,TRBJ2-1,TGTGCCAGCAGCCCTAGGACAGGGGGTCCTTGGGCATCAGATGAGCAGTTCTTC,CASSPRTGGPWASDEQFF
-,TRBV19,TRBD2,TRBJ2-2,TGTGCCAGTAGTTCCCGGACTAGCGGGAACACCGGGGAGCTGTTTTTT,CASSSRTSGNTGELFF
-,TRBV5-6,-,TRBJ1-6,TGTGCCAGCAGCACCTCGGGAGGGCCTTTGTCCCTCCACTTT,CASSTSGGPLSLHF
-,TRBV6-6,-,TRBJ2-2,TGTGCCAGCAGGACGGGACAGAACACCGGGGAGCTGTTTTTT,CASRTGQNTGELFF
-,TRBV4-3,TRBD2,TRBJ2-7,TGCGCCAGCAGCCCCGGAGTTTCGGGAGGATACGAGCAGTACTTC,CASSPGVSGGYEQYF
-,TRBV2,TRBD1,TRBJ2-1,TGTGCCAGCAGACCTGACAGGGCAGGGGTAAATGAGCAGTTCTTC,CASRPDRAGVNEQFF
-,TRBV18,TRBD1,TRBJ2-7,TGTGCCAGCTCACCAGGCCAGGGGGCTTACGAGCAGTACTTC,CASSPGQGAYEQYF
-,TRBV10-3,TRBD2,TRBJ2-5,TGTGCCATCAGTCCCACTAGCGGCGAAGAGACCCAGTACTTC,CAISPTSGEETQYF
once,TRBV10-3,TRBD2,TRBJ2-3,TGTGCCACCGAGCGGGGGGGCGCAGATACGCAGTATTTT,CATERGGADTQYF
-,TRBV19,-,TRBJ1-5,TGTGCCAGTAGTATATTAAAGACTTTGGGCAATCAGCCCCAGCATTTT,CASSILKTLGNQPQHF
-,TRBV19,-,TRBJ1-4,TGTGCCAGTAACCCTCCCGGGACACGAGGGGAAAAACTGTTTTTT,CASNPPGTRGEKLFF
-,TRBV2,-,TRBJ1-2,TGTGCCAGCAGTGAGTGGGGAGGGGCAGTTCGTATCGCCTTC,CASSEWGGAVRIAF
-,TRBV9,-,TRBJ2-7,TGTGCCAGCAGCCTCCGACAGGGAGGCGAGCAGTACTTC,CASSLRQGGEQYF
-,TRBV5-1,-,TRBJ2-3,TGCGCCAGCAGCGAGAGCACAGATACGCAGTATTTT,CASSESTDTQYF
-,TRBV4-3,-,TRBJ1-3,TGCGCCAGCAGCCCCGGTCCAGGGGCAGGAAACACCATATATTTT,CASSPGPGAGNTIYF
-,TRBV5-1,TRBD2,TRBJ2-7,TGCGCCAGCAGCTTCGGGACTAGCGGGGGGGCCTACGAGCAGTACTTC,CASSFGTSGGAYEQYF
-,TRBV7-2,TRBD1,TRBJ2-3,TGTGCCAGCAGCTTAGATCTCCAGGGGGCGTATACGCAGTATTTT,CASSLDLQGAYTQYF
-,TRBV2,-,TRBJ2-1,TGTGCTAGCACCCCTTACAATGAGCAGTTCTTC,CASTPYNEQFF
-,TRBV5-8,-,TRBJ2-3,TGTGCCAGCAGCTTAAAGCTACAGTCTAGCACAGATACGCAGTATTTT,CASSLKLQSSTDTQYF